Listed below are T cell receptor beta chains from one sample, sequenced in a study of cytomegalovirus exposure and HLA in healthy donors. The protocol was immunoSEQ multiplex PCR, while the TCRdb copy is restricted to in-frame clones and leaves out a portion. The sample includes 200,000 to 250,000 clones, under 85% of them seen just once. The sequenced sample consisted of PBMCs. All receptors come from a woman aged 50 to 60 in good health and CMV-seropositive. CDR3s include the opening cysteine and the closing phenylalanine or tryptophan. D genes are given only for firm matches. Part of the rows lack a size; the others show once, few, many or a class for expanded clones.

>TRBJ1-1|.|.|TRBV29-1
CSVDHAGQNTEAFF
TGCAGCGTTGATCACGCAGGCCAGAACACTGAAGCTTTCTTT
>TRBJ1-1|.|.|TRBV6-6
CASRTGRGNTEAFF
TGTGCCAGCAGGACAGGACGGGGGAACACTGAAGCTTTCTTT
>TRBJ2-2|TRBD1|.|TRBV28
CASSLWGQNGELFF
TGTGCCAGCAGTTTATGGGGACAGAACGGGGAGCTGTTTTTT
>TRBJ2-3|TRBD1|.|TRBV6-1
CASSARTGGRSDTQYF
TGTGCCAGCAGTGCCCGGACAGGGGGTCGGTCAGATACGCAGTATTTT
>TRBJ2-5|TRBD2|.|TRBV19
CASSFEVGLAGYQETQYF
TGTGCCAGTAGTTTTGAGGTCGGACTAGCGGGGTACCAAGAGACCCAGTACTTC
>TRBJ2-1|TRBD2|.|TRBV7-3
CASSPRLAVPYNEQFF
TGTGCCAGCAGCCCACGGCTAGCGGTGCCCTACAATGAGCAGTTCTTC
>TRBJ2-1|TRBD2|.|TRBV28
CASSLSSGANEQFF
TGTGCCAGCAGTTTATCTAGCGGGGCGAATGAGCAGTTCTTC
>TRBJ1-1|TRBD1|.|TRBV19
CASTGVREAFF
TGTGCCTCCACAGGGGTGCGTGAAGCTTTCTTT
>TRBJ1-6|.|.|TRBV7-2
CASRHTQLANSPLHF
TGTGCCAGCAGACACACTCAGCTAGCCAATTCACCCCTCCACTTT
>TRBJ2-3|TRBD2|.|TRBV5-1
CASSLVASGTGTDTQYF
TGCGCCAGCAGCTTGGTGGCTAGCGGGACGGGGACAGATACGCAGTATTTT
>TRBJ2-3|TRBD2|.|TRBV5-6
CASSLALAGGDTQYF
TGTGCCAGCAGCTTGGCACTAGCGGGGGGTGATACGCAGTATTTT
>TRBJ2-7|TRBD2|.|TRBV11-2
CASSLVRGTSGEQYF
TGTGCCAGCAGCTTAGTTCGAGGGACTAGCGGCGAGCAGTACTTC
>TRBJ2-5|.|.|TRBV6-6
CASSYERETQYF
TGTGCCAGCAGTTACGAGCGAGAGACCCAGTACTTC
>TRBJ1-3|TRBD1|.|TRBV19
CASSTSTGGGSGNTIYF
TGTGCCAGTAGTACCTCTACAGGGGGCGGATCTGGAAACACCATATATTTT
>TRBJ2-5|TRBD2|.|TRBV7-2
CASSISGGDQETQYF
TGTGCCAGCAGCATTAGCGGGGGGGACCAAGAGACCCAGTACTTC
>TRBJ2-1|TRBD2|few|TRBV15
CATSRDPSGGSLFF
TGTGCCACCAGCAGAGACCCTAGCGGGGGGTCTCTGTTCTTC
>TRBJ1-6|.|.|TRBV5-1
CASSPVKEGNSPLHF
TGCGCCAGCAGCCCCGTTAAGGAGGGTAATTCACCCCTCCACTTT
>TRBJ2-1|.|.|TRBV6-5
CASSQRKSEQFF
TGTGCCAGCAGTCAACGTAAGAGTGAGCAGTTCTTC
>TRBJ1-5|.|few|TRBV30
CAWSLMSGESNQPQHF
TGTGCCTGGAGTCTTATGTCAGGGGAGAGCAATCAGCCCCAGCATTTT
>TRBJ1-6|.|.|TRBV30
CAWRWTASPLHF
TGTGCCTGGAGGTGGACAGCTTCACCCCTCCACTTT
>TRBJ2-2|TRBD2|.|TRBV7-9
CASSPATSGVNTGELFF
TGTGCCAGCAGCCCCGCGACTAGCGGAGTGAACACCGGGGAGCTGTTTTTT